These 15 T cell receptor beta chains were all obtained from the same sample, sequenced in a study of blood T cell repertoires in COVID-19. The method was immunoSEQ multiplex PCR; TCRdb's version includes in-frame clones alone and lacks a portion of them. The data contain about 150,000 clones, about nine tenths of them singletons. The sequenced sample consisted of PBMCs or T cells enriched from blood (not recorded which). Source of these receptors: a woman in her forties who had been exposed to COVID-19.

The chain uses TRBV5-5 and TRBJ2-7; 9 nucleotides agree with TRBD2. The CDR3 length is 14 residues. CDR1 SGHKS and CDR2 YYEKEE come from the germline V gene (reference sequence). The junction had 4 bases not matched to a gene; V was cut back by 3 bases and J by 3 bases. CDR3 in DNA: TGTGCCAGCAGCTATGTTAGCGGGAGCTACGAGCAGTACTTC. Translated: CASSYVSGSYEQYF. Using reference TRBV5-5 and TRBJ2-7 for the parts outside the CDR3, the full variable domain is DAGVTQSPTHLIKTRGQQVTLRCSPISGHKSVSWYQQVLGQGPQFIFQYYEKEERGRGNFPDRFSARQFPNYSSELNVNALLLGDSALYLCASSYVSGSYEQYFGPGTRLTVT.

This clone occurred once. The chain employs TRBV6-2 or TRBV6-3 and TRBJ1-2; TRBD1 agrees at 10 bases. Unmatched junction bases numbered 11, after V lost 6 bases and J lost 4 bases. CDR3 length: 16 amino acids. CDR1 MNHEY and CDR2 SVGEGT come from the germline V gene. The CDR3 coding sequence is TGTGCCAGCAGCCTCGCGACAGGGGGCGGAGGCTATGGCTACACCTTC. This encodes CASSLATGGGGYGYTF.

The chain links TRBV19 to TRBJ1-4; tentatively, D is TRBD1 (6 bases). The CDR3 spans 14 residues. The germline CDR1 and CDR2 sequences are LNHDA and SQIVND (reference sequence). The V end lost 5 bases, the J end lost 2 bases, and 9 bases lay between the germline ends. The CDR3, as DNA: TGTGCCAGTAGTGCCAGGGGTACTAATGAAAAACTGTTTTTT. Amino acid sequence: CASSARGTNEKLFF.

V and J are TRBV6-5 and TRBJ1-2; D perhaps matches TRBD1 (5 bases). This CDR3 has 13 residues. V gave up 10 bases and J gave up 4 bases, with 16 bases separating them. CDR1 MNHEY and CDR2 SVGAGI come from the germline V gene. The DNA for the CDR3 is TGTGCCATCGGGCCGGGACTTAGCTATGGCTACACCTTC. Translation: CAIGPGLSYGYTF.

The chain carries TRBV7-2 and TRBJ1-2, with unresolved D. The CDR3 is 14 residues long. Trimming removed 6 bases at V and 2 bases at J, with 13 bases between. Looked up from germline, CDR1 is SGHTA and CDR2 is FQGNSA. The CDR3 region is CASRQTASNYGYTF. CDR3 nucleotide sequence: TGTGCCAGCAGGCAAACAGCCTCAAACTATGGCTACACCTTC. Full variable domain (remainder filled in from reference TRBV7-2 and TRBJ1-2): GAGVSQSPSNKVTEKGKDVELRCDPISGHTALYWYRQSLGQGLEFLIYFQGNSAPDKSGLPSDRFSAERTGGSVSTLTIQRTQQEDSAVYLCASRQTASNYGYTFGSGTRLTVV.

This chain connects TRBV3-1 (or the pseudogene TRBV3-2) to TRBJ1-1; a possible D gene is TRBD1 (6 bases). Germline lookup yields CDR1 LGHDT and CDR2 YNNKEL (reference sequence). With 4 bases removed from V and 1 base from J, the gap between germline ends came to 13 bases. The CDR3 covers 15 residues. The CDR3 DNA reads TGTGCCAGCAGCCGGCAGGGGAACAGGAACACTGAAGCTTTCTTT. Protein product: CASSRQGNRNTEAFF.

The V gene is TRBV18, the J gene TRBJ1-4; D ambiguous. The CDR3 length is 13 residues. Trimming shortened V by 2 bases and J by 8 bases, and 9 bases separated the two germline ends. CDR1 and CDR2 from the germline V gene are KGHSH and LQKENI. The CDR3 DNA sequence: TGTGCCAGCTCACCATTCCAGGCAGAAAAACTGTTTTTT. Encoded protein: CASSPFQAEKLFF. Using reference TRBV18 and TRBJ1-4 for the parts outside the CDR3, the full variable domain is NAGVMQNPRHLVRRRGQEARLRCSPMKGHSHVYWYRQLPEEGLKFMVYLQKENIIDESGMPKERFSAEFPKEGPSILRIQQVVRGDSAAYFCASSPFQAEKLFFGSGTQLSVL.

J is TRBJ2-2 and V is TRBV2, with D perhaps TRBD1 (5 bases). This CDR3 spans 16 amino acids. Germline assignment: CDR1 SNHLY and CDR2 FYNNEI. Trimming removed 6 bases from V and 6 bases from J, with 20 bases in between. The CDR3 region is CASSPDTGVAAGELFF. As DNA, the CDR3 is TGTGCCAGCAGCCCGGACACTGGGGTAGCCGCCGGGGAGCTGTTTTTT.

V usage is TRBV11-2 and J usage is TRBJ2-7; maybe TRBD1 (6 bases). The ends were cut back, 6 bases at V and 7 bases at J, with 16 bases in the middle. The CDR3 length is 13 residues. CDR1 SGHAT and CDR2 FQNNGV come from the germline V gene. The CDR3 DNA follows: TGTGCCAGCAGTAATCTTAGGGGGAGTGAGCAGTACTTC. Translating gives CASSNLRGSEQYF.

The V and J genes are TRBV28 and TRBJ2-7, with D possibly being TRBD1 (6 bases). V lost 10 bases, J lost 2 bases, and 12 bases lay in between. Germline CDR1 is MDHEN and CDR2 is SYDVKM. CDR3 length equals 12 residues. The CDR3, as DNA: TGTGCCACCAGGGGACATGCCTACGAGCAGTACTTC. Its translation is CATRGHAYEQYF.

The rearrangement links TRBV11-3 to TRBJ1-4; 7 positions agree with TRBD1. V shed 3 bases and J 10 bases; nucleotides not matched to a gene: 14. The CDR3 loop spans 16 amino acids. From germline, CDR1 is SGHNT and CDR2 YENEEA. The CDR3 region is CASSLRYLTGPVKLFF. The CDR3, as DNA: TGTGCCAGCAGCTTGCGTTACCTGACAGGGCCGGTAAAACTGTTTTTT.

V and J are TRBV9 and TRBJ1-6; a possible D gene is TRBD1 (5 bases). The CDR3 runs 15 residues. Trimming left V 5 bases short and J 5 bases short, with 14 bases between. Germline values: CDR1 SGDLS, CDR2 YYNGEE. As DNA, the CDR3 is TGTGCCAGCAGTACGACACGGGGGAATAATTCACCCCTCCACTTT. Protein product: CASSTTRGNNSPLHF.

This chain links TRBV10-2 with TRBJ2-5; TRBD1 is a possible D gene (5 bases). Germline CDR1 and CDR2: WSHSY and SAAADI. V lost 1 base to trimming and J lost 14 bases, with 14 bases between them. This CDR3 contains 12 residues. CDR3 coding DNA: TGCGCCAGCAGTGAGTTTGTCGACAGTACTTACTTC. Translation: CASSEFVDSTYF.

V and J are TRBV28 and TRBJ2-7, with TRBD1 matching over 8 bases. The germline V gene has CDR1 MDHEN and CDR2 SYDVKM. Trimming removed 7 bases from V and 3 bases from J; junction bases left unmatched: 8. CDR3 length: 14 amino acids. CDR3 loop: CASTETGAFYEQYF. The DNA of the CDR3 is TGTGCCAGCACTGAGACAGGGGCCTTCTACGAGCAGTACTTC.

The chain is built from TRBV5-1 and TRBJ1-4; maybe TRBD1 (5 bases). The V end lost 4 bases, the J end lost 7 bases, and 14 bases lay between the germline ends. The germline gives CDR1 SGHRS, CDR2 YFSETQ. The CDR3 length is 14 residues. The CDR3 DNA reads as TGCGCCAGCAGCCCCCCAATGGGGGGTGAAAAACTGTTTTTT. As protein: CASSPPMGGEKLFF.